The 21 T cell receptor beta chains presented below share a single source sample, sequenced in a study of glioma-infiltrating T cells. Using RNA template, CDR3s of TCR alpha and beta were amplified with iRepertoire arm-PCR. Each CDR3 protein gets one entry after TCRdb re-called the multiplex PCR reads with MiXCR. The table shows approximately 190,000 distinct CDR3 sequences, with 32% occurring only once. The sample taken for sequencing was glioma tissue, nonneoplastic brain tissue, or PBMCs (not recorded which). These receptors all stem from a human donor with low-grade glioma or glioblastoma, undergoing nonglioma brain surgery, or in good health (not recorded which).

Comment on this clonotype: One end of the junction is discordant with germline, which a read error may explain. The chain links TRBV15 to TRBJ1-1, with D perhaps TRBD1 (5 bases). The CDR3 spans 14 residues. Looked up from germline, CDR1 is LNHNV and CDR2 is YYDKDF (reference sequence). The CDR3: CATSRRDVYTEAFF. CDR3 nucleotide sequence: TGTGCCACCAGCAGAAGGGACGTCTACACTGAGGCTTTCTTT.

In its sample, this clonotype was seen once. A much larger clone sits a single nucleotide away, making a read error possible. The chain recombines TRBV29-1 with TRBJ2-5, with D perhaps TRBD2 (5 bases). V dropped 7 bases and J dropped 3 bases, with 21 bases sitting between them. The CDR3 covers 15 residues. From germline, CDR1 is SQVTM and CDR2 ANQGSEA. The chain's CDR3 is CSARDARGYKETQYF. CDR3 nucleotides: TGCAGCGCTCGAGATGCTAGAGGGTATAAAGAGACCCAGTACTTC.

This rearrangement joins TRBV27 to TRBJ2-1, with 8 bases identical to TRBD1. The CDR3 contains 14 residues. J was trimmed by 4 bases and V by 4 bases; bases with no gene match: 3. The germline CDR1 and CDR2 sequences are MNHEY and SMNVEV (reference sequence). CDR3 bases: TGTGCCAGCAGTTACTACAGGGGGTACAATGAGCAGTTCTTC. The encoded protein is CASSYYRGYNEQFF.

Many counts were recorded for this clonotype. The rearrangement uses TRBV6-1 and TRBJ2-1; 8 positions agree with TRBD1. J lost 7 bases, V lost 5 bases, and 13 bases had no gene match. The CDR3 consists of 16 residues. Germline V gives CDR1 MNHNS, CDR2 SASEGT. CDR3 coding DNA: TGTGCCAGCAGTTCAGGACAGGGCCTTGGAGTGAATGAGCAGTTCTTC. Translation gives CASSSGQGLGVNEQFF.

The chain combines TRBV27 with TRBJ2-7, with TRBD2 identical over 8 bases. The germline V gene has CDR1 MNHEY and CDR2 SMNVEV (reference sequence). V shed 6 bases and J 4 bases; nucleotides not matched to a gene: 14. This CDR3 region has 16 residues. Here the CDR3 reads CASSQGAPGLVYEQYF. CDR3 in DNA: TGTGCCAGCAGCCAAGGGGCACCGGGACTAGTATACGAGCAGTACTTC.

As regards this clonotype: One end of the junction is discordant with germline, which a read error may explain. This chain links TRBV3-1 with TRBJ2-2, with D tentatively TRBD2 (5 bases). Germline CDR1 is LGHDT and CDR2 is YNNKEL (reference sequence). CDR3 size: 12 residues. CDR3 sequence (DNA): TGTGCCAGCAGCCAACCCACCGGGGATCTGTTTTTT. Encoded protein: CASSQPTGDLFF.

This clonotype occurred many times. The chain employs TRBV6-1 and TRBJ2-1; 13 bases line up with TRBD2. V was clipped by 5 bases and J by 7 bases; unmatched bases: 23. The length of the CDR3 is 21 residues. CDR1 and CDR2 from the germline V gene are MNHNS and SASEGT. The CDR3 protein is CASSPRSTPKLAGGQENEQFF. The CDR3 nucleotides are TGTGCCAGCAGTCCTCGATCGACACCGAAACTAGCGGGAGGGCAGGAAAATGAGCAGTTCTTC.

This clonotype came up once. The chain is built from TRBV5-6 and TRBJ2-1; perhaps TRBD1 as D (6 bases). This CDR3 comprises 15 residues. In germline, CDR1 is SGHDT, CDR2 YYEEEE. V was shortened by 4 bases and J by 4 bases, with 15 bases between the two germline ends. Written as DNA, the CDR3 is TGTGCCAGCAGCCCTTACAGGGACGGGTACAATGAGCAGTTCTTC. It encodes CASSPYRDGYNEQFF.

This clonotype was seen at least ten times. This chain joins TRBV15 and TRBJ2-1; tentative D call: TRBD2 (6 bases). The CDR3 spans 15 residues. Germline V CDR1 and CDR2: LNHNV, YYDKDF (reference sequence). V was trimmed by 3 bases and J by 5 bases, leaving 14 bases between them. Here the CDR3 DNA reads TGTGCCACCAGCAGGCCGGGACTGAAACACAATGAGCAGTTCTTC. It specifies CATSRPGLKHNEQFF.

The J gene is TRBJ2-3, the V gene TRBV4-1; weak D call: TRBD2 (5 bases). Trimming cost V 1 base and J 0 bases, with 11 bases left between them. Germline V CDR1 and CDR2: MGHRA, YSYEKL. This CDR3 spans 16 amino acids. The CDR3 spells CASSQAGVPSTDTQYF. CDR3 bases: TGCGCCAGCAGCCAAGCCGGGGTGCCTAGCACAGATACGCAGTATTTT.

The chain joins TRBV6-4 to TRBJ2-3; perhaps TRBD1 as D (6 bases). The V and J ends lost 4 bases and 11 bases respectively, with 19 bases between them. The CDR3 has 14 residues. Looked up from germline, CDR1 is MRHNA and CDR2 is SNTAGT. The CDR3 nucleotides read TGTGCCAGCAGTGTTGAGGACAGTGACAATGAGCAGTATTTT. Its protein product is CASSVEDSDNEQYF.

About this clonotype itself: This could be a read error, since a much larger clone is one nucleotide away. The chain's CDR3 is CASSGFKDSNYGYTF. The CDR3 DNA sequence: TGTGCCAGCAGTGGGTTCAAGGACTCTAACTATGGCTACACCTTC. The V gene is TRBV2, the J gene TRBJ1-2; D not resolved. V was pared by 4 bases and J by 0 bases, with 12 bases between. The length of the CDR3 is 15 residues. The germline CDR1 and CDR2 sequences are SNHLY and FYNNEI.

The chain uses TRBV7-6 and TRBJ2-1; TRBD2 is a possible D gene (6 bases). This CDR3 comprises 15 residues. Germline CDR1 SGHVS, CDR2 FNYEAQ. The germline V and J ends were trimmed by 6 bases and 10 bases, with 22 bases remaining between them. The CDR3 reads CASRGASEGSYEQFF. The CDR3 nucleotides are TGTGCCAGCAGAGGAGCTAGCGAGGGTTCCTACGAGCAGTTCTTC.

This clonotype was seen repeatedly, ten times or more. The V call is TRBV20-1, the J call TRBJ1-1, with TRBD1 identical over 7 bases. V lost 0 bases, J lost 0 bases, and 4 bases stayed unmatched. This CDR3 has 15 residues. Germline loops: CDR1 DFQATT, CDR2 SNEGSKA (reference sequence). CDR3 nucleotides: TGCAGTGCTAGAGAGGGGACAGAAGTGAACACTGAAGCTTTCTTT. Its protein is CSAREGTEVNTEAFF.

The rearrangement joins TRBV7-8 to TRBJ2-7; 15 nucleotides agree with TRBD2. The CDR3 runs to 14 residues. The germline gives CDR1 SGHVS, CDR2 FQNEAQ. Trimming at V came to 5 bases and at J to 7 bases, leaving 3 bases not matched to a gene. CDR3 loop: CASSTGLAGGEQYF. The CDR3 DNA sequence: TGTGCCAGCAGCACTGGACTAGCGGGAGGGGAGCAGTACTTC.

Ten or more counts support this clonotype. The J gene is TRBJ1-3, the V gene TRBV6-1; D not resolved. V dropped 5 bases and J dropped 1 base, with 12 bases sitting between them. Germline loops: CDR1 MNHNS, CDR2 SASEGT. This CDR3 is 15 amino acids long. CDR3 region: CASSYGQFSGNTIYF. The CDR3, as DNA: TGTGCCAGCAGTTACGGGCAGTTTTCTGGAAACACCATATATTTT.

This rearrangement joins TRBV7-2 to TRBJ2-3; 8 bases match TRBD2. This CDR3 comprises 18 residues. Germline CDR1 SGHTA, CDR2 FQGNSA. The trim removed 2 bases at V and 2 bases at J, leaving 12 bases unmatched. The CDR3 here is CASSLSRWSGRFTDTQYF. The CDR3 DNA reads as TGTGCCAGCAGCTTAAGTCGTTGGAGCGGGAGATTCACAGATACGCAGTATTTT.

Concerning this clonotype itself: A much larger clone differs from this one at a single base, so this may be a read error. The V gene is TRBV6-1, the J gene TRBJ2-1; D gene ambiguous. The germline CDR1 and CDR2 sequences are MNHNS and SASEGT. V lost 5 bases to trimming and J lost 7 bases, with 18 bases between them. This CDR3 comprises 15 residues. The CDR3 nucleotides read TGTGCCAGCAGTCCGACGTGGGGTCGATCGAATGAGCAGTTCTTC. Translated: CASSPTWGRSNEQFF.

Turning to this clonotype: A much larger clone lies one base from this, so it may be a read error. This CDR3 reads CASSELSNAYNEQFF. DNA of the CDR3: TGTGCCAGCAGTGAACTCTCGAATGCCTACAATGAGCAGTTCTTC. V is TRBV2 and J is TRBJ2-1; D gene unclear. The CDR3 is 15 residues long. V lost 2 bases to trimming and J lost 2 bases, with 10 bases between them. The germline gives CDR1 SNHLY, CDR2 FYNNEI.

A few counts support this clonotype. This chain uses TRBV7-2 with TRBJ2-1, with D hard to call. Germline V gene lookup returns CDR1 SGHTA and CDR2 FQGNSA. The CDR3 length is 16 residues. The germline V and J ends were trimmed by 1 base and 0 bases, with 10 bases remaining between them. The CDR3 bases are TGTGCCAGCAGCTTAGGACCCGTAAGCTCCTACAATGAGCAGTTCTTC. It yields the protein CASSLGPVSSYNEQFF.

As regards this clonotype: This may be a read error: a much more frequent sequence differs by one nucleotide. V usage is TRBV7-9 and J usage is TRBJ1-2, with 7 bases identical to TRBD1. Per the germline V gene, CDR1 is SEHNR and CDR2 is FQNEAQ (reference sequence). This CDR3 is 15 amino acids long. V dropped 6 bases and J dropped 4; count of bases not matched to a gene: 11. The CDR3 reads CASSGGHRDSYGYTF. The CDR3 nucleotides read TGTGCCAGCAGTGGGGGCCACAGGGACAGCTATGGCTACACCTTC.